This T cell receptor (beta chain) was profiled in a study of T cells in Graves' hyperthyroidism and ophthalmopathy. On the study more broadly: Once the initial diagnosis was made, peripheral blood was obtained before any treatment.

The authors took PBMCs from over 8.5 ml fresh peripheral blood. Germline CDR1 reads MDHEN; CDR2 reads SYDVKM. This CDR3 is 15 amino acids long. Trimming removed 8 bases at V and 6 bases at J, with 19 bases between. General study results and limits: Most thyroid clonotypes expanded above 0.001 appeared in blood too.

Amplified TCR beta CDR3 regions derived from RNA transcripts. During a first-round RT-PCR of the TCR CDR3, the HTBI primer set was used. One entry per CDR3 protein results from TCRdb running MiXCR on the multiplex PCR reads. The profile shows about 690,000 distinct CDR3 sequences, around 15% of them singletons. As regards this clonotype: The antigen remains undetermined.

The rearrangement joins TRBV28 to TRBJ2-2; D is perhaps TRBD1 or TRBD2 (6 bases each). Sequenced input: blood. This TCR derives from a man aged 45-60 years with Graves' hyperthyroidism. This chain's CDR3 is CASVYSGGGPGELFF. CDR3 nucleotides: TGTGCCAGCGTATATAGCGGAGGGGGGCCCGGGGAGCTGTTTTTT.